Described below is a single T cell receptor (beta chain) sequence and its context. This clone was detected a few times. Its antigen remains undetermined. No clone much larger than this one lies a single base away; base qualities are absent. Using the deep immunoSEQ assay, TCR CDR3 regions were amplified from genomic DNA by multiplex PCR. For each cell subset, the extracted genomic DNA was distributed evenly across all wells of several immunoSEQ 96-well plates, and each plate served as one replicate. For sorted subsets, 200 to 250 ng of genomic DNA, equivalent to 25,000 to 35,000 T cell genomes, went into each replicate PCR. The purified libraries were quantified using a Qubit 3.0 fluorometer, sized with a Bioanalyzer 2100, and then quantified again using the KAPA Library Quantification kit. Each immunoSEQ 96-well plate was sequenced on its own single-read 150-cycle Illumina NextSeq 550 flow cell. In the authors' own workflow: Because the immunoSEQ output included only junctional sequences and no quality scores, the filtering could not be the same as the filtering used for full-length reads. Sequences were annotated with PyIR, a Python wrapper for IgBLAST v1.9, and V/J genes and CDR3 were assigned using IMGT germline references. Reads with weak V/J assignments (E-value above 1e-6), missing CDR3, stop codons, out-of-frame junctions, or ambiguous translated residues were removed. A V3J clonotype was defined by an identical inferred V gene, J gene, and CDR3 amino acid sequence. Percentage overlap between repertoires was calculated by dividing the number of shared unique clonotypes by the size of the smaller repertoire. Three approaches were used to assess repertoire richness: RTK rarefaction, the Chao1 estimator, and Recon v2.1 estimates of unobserved clonotypes. Generation probabilities for all TCRbeta clonotypes obtained by the gDNA method from a few donors were computed using OLGA. Here the immuneACCESS table is served through TCRdb, limited to in-frame sequences with V and J called. Missing clones are a known gap in these copies; in checked studies unresolved V genes cover under half, and the rest lacks a known reason. The V and J calls and the clone size are those of that table, but D and trimming were determined from the DNA. Here the sample has approximately 1.9 million clones; just under 95% occur a single time. The top ten clonotypes cover around 1.7% of the sample.

CD8 naive samples were CD45RO-negative cells positively selected for CCR7, giving a CD45RA+CCR7+ population that excluded TemRA cells. The donors were healthy, HIV-negative adults with no recently reported acute infections or vaccinations. Every donor was a Caucasian adult residing in Nashville, Tennessee, USA. Blood was obtained by leukapheresis, after which PBMCs were separated by Ficoll-Histopaque density gradient centrifugation and cryopreserved in liquid nitrogen vapor phase. Analytical flow cytometry was used to check the purity and quantity of each magnetically sorted T cell population. Each sorted fraction had its genomic DNA isolated and then quantified by UV absorbance on a Nanodrop 2000c. The sample is drawn from a study of shared clonotypes between healthy human individuals (dated by TCRdb to the early 2020s). Regarding the research as a whole: A couple of women and a few men aged 18 to 49 years were included in the cohort. Per donor, three plates each were used for CD4 naive and CD4 memory, two for CD8 naive, and one for CD8 memory. The study deeply sequenced blood TCR repertoires of several healthy adults to estimate repertoire size and the extent of clonotype sharing between individuals. To increase sequencing depth and limit assay-specific biases, TCR repertoire library preparation and sequencing were carried out by different laboratories using diverse techniques. Each donor's leukapheresis produced roughly between about 0.8 and 10 billion PBMCs.

On the study overall, not on this receptor specifically: Pairwise subsampling indicated that sequencing depth was expected to affect the degree of clonotype sharing among donors. Incomplete sequencing was indicated by rarefaction of sorted-subset datasets, despite the large sequencing depth. Because the study included a small number of donors, the genetic and exposure-history diversity represented was limited. Sampling was restricted to blood, and TCR repertoires in tissues likely differ from the TCR repertoires found in blood. Sharing across a few donors was observed for approximately 5% of naive CD4, 3.5% of naive CD8, about 2.3% of memory CD4, and roughly 0.43% of memory CD8 clonotypes. Larger estimated clonotype richness was generally found for naive subsets than for memory subsets. Compared with non-shared clonotypes, clonotypes shared by all four sorted-subset donors had higher generation probabilities.

Trimming costs V 1 base and J 3 bases, and their ends lie 12 bases apart. The CDR3 runs 14 residues from the cysteine to the phenylalanine. Only the CDR3 DNA stays, 42 bases, in frame from base 1. As encoded in the germline V gene (reference sequence), CDR1 is GTSNPN while CDR2 is SVGIG. The sequencing sample was made of naive CD8+ T cells from PBMCs. Interpreted using the paper, the cell subset or site label stands for: CD45RA+CCR7+. The chain uses TRBV30 and TRBJ1-1; no D gene call is confident. This receptor was taken from a man younger than 35 in good health. Some clones in this sample may be carry-over from other donors' samples. The DNA is TGTGCCTGGAGTGGGGTCAGTTCCGACACTGAAGCTTTCTTT. This sequence encodes CAWSGVSSDTEAFF.